These 24 T cell receptor beta chains came from one sample sequenced in a study of post-analysis software for immune sequencing data. The antigens for these receptors are not known. Unique molecular identifiers had been added to the TCR beta cDNA libraries. One entry per CDR3 protein results from TCRdb running MiXCR on the PCR reads. The data contain approximately 770,000 distinct CDR3 sequences, around 42% of them singletons. Study conclusions and caveats: Four or five TRBV segments, including TRBV5-6, TRBV5-1 and TRBV20-1, were more frequent in patients than controls.

The sequenced sample was blood. These receptors all come from a girl aged 5-17 years with multiple sclerosis.

The chain links TRBV7-9 to TRBJ2-5; 10 positions agree with TRBD2. The CDR3 totals 16 residues. J lost 4 bases, V lost 2 bases, and 7 bases had no gene match. Germline loops: CDR1 SEHNR, CDR2 FQNEAQ (reference sequence). The CDR3 DNA sequence: TGTGCCAGCAGCTTACTCAGCGGGAGGGCCTCAGAGACCCAGTACTTC. It encodes CASSLLSGRASETQYF.

The chain combines TRBV3-1 with TRBJ2-5; D is undetermined. There are 14 residues in the CDR3. V lost 0 bases, J lost 4 bases, and 9 bases lay in between. Germline CDR1 is LGHDT and CDR2 is YNNKEL (reference sequence). Here the CDR3 reads CASSQDVTGETQYF. The CDR3 coding sequence is TGTGCCAGCAGCCAAGATGTTACGGGAGAGACCCAGTACTTC.

The CDR3 is CAISEGVAQETQYF. In nucleotides, the CDR3 is TGTGCCATCAGTGAGGGGGTAGCCCAAGAGACCCAGTACTTC. The chain recombines TRBV10-3 with TRBJ2-7, with D hard to call. The end of the DNA fits TRBJ2-5 better, so the J call may be wrong. The CDR3 sequence is 14 residues long. Germline CDR1 is ENHRY and CDR2 is SYGVKD.

The V call is TRBV7-9, the J call TRBJ2-3; D is perhaps TRBD2 (6 bases). Trimming took off 4 bases at V and 2 bases at J, with 13 bases between the two ends. CDR3 length equals 15 residues. CDR1 and CDR2 (germline): SEHNR, FQNEAQ (reference sequence). CDR3 amino acids: CASSSPGLSTDTQYF. Written as DNA, the CDR3 is TGTGCCAGCAGCTCCCCGGGACTTTCCACAGATACGCAGTATTTT.

This clonotype was counted a few times. The chain carries TRBV29-1 and TRBJ2-2; possibly TRBD2 for D (7 bases). Trimming left V 0 bases short and J 9 bases short, with 17 bases between. Germline V lookup: CDR1 SQVTM, CDR2 ANQGSEA. The CDR3 runs 15 residues. DNA for the CDR3: TGCAGCGTTGAAGACTCACGACGGGGGGACAGGGAGCTGTTTTTT. This translates into CSVEDSRRGDRELFF.

This clonotype occurred a few times. The chain carries TRBV7-6 and TRBJ2-7; 8 bases align to TRBD1. The ends lost 5 bases at V and 3 bases at J; junction bases unmatched: 18. Looked up from germline, CDR1 is SGHVS and CDR2 is FNYEAQ. The length of the CDR3 is 18 residues. The CDR3 region is CASSLSPFGTGAFYEQYF. CDR3 nucleotides: TGTGCCAGCAGCCTCTCACCCTTTGGGACAGGTGCCTTCTACGAGCAGTACTTC.

This clonotype was detected a few times. This chain connects TRBV12-3 or TRBV12-4 to TRBJ1-1; D gene uncertain. Trimming stripped 3 bases from V and 1 base from J, with 6 bases between. There are 13 residues in the CDR3. CDR3 loop: CASSFGSNTEAFF. The CDR3 nucleotides are TGTGCCAGCAGTTTTGGGTCGAACACTGAAGCTTTCTTT.

This clonotype was seen a handful of times. This sequence joins TRBV10-3 and TRBJ2-1; 9 nucleotides line up with TRBD1. The germline V gene has CDR1 ENHRY and CDR2 SYGVKD. V dropped 6 bases and J dropped 6; count of bases not matched to a gene: 6. The CDR3 covers 14 residues. The CDR3 region has the DNA TGTGCCATCAGGGGACAGGGTAACTCCAATGAGCAGTTCTTC. As protein: CAIRGQGNSNEQFF.

This clonotype has only one observation. The CDR3, as DNA: TGTGCCAGTAGTATAGTCGGGACCTCCTACGAGCAGTACTTC. This codes for CASSIVGTSYEQYF. The chain is built from TRBV19 and TRBJ2-7; D may be TRBD1 or TRBD2 (5 bases each). V lost 1 base to trimming and J lost 0 bases, with 7 bases between them. The CDR3 extends over 14 amino acids. CDR1 is LNHDA and CDR2 is SQIVND in the germline V gene (reference sequence).

This clonotype appeared a few times. The chain couples TRBV29-1 to TRBJ2-3, with 9 bases that match TRBD2. CDR3 length equals 14 residues. Per the germline V gene, CDR1 is SQVTM and CDR2 is ANQGSEA. The trim removed 3 bases at V and 4 bases at J, leaving 5 bases unmatched. CDR3 region: CSVDSGSRADTQYF. As DNA, the CDR3 is TGCAGCGTTGATAGCGGGAGTAGGGCAGATACGCAGTATTTT.

The V call is TRBV10-3, the J call TRBJ1-1; 7 bases agree with TRBD1. The V gene's germline CDR1 is ENHRY and CDR2 SYGVKD. CDR3 length equals 14 residues. Trimming at V came to 11 bases and at J to 0 bases, leaving 9 bases not matched to a gene. CDR3 sequence reads: CAAKGQGVNTEAFF. CDR3 bases: TGTGCCGCTAAGGGGCAGGGGGTGAACACTGAAGCTTTCTTT.

The chain recombines TRBV12-3 or TRBV12-4 with TRBJ2-7, with D perhaps TRBD1 (7 bases). Trimming stripped 3 bases from V and 1 base from J, with 16 bases between. The CDR3 is made up of 16 amino acids. The CDR3 is CASSFIAAGGSYEQYF. CDR3 nucleotide sequence: TGTGCCAGCAGTTTTATAGCGGCAGGGGGTTCCTACGAGCAGTACTTC.

The rearrangement joins TRBV28 to TRBJ1-1; 11 bases are shared with TRBD1. The germline gives CDR1 MDHEN, CDR2 SYDVKM. The CDR3 has 15 amino acids. V was clipped by 6 bases and J by 3 bases; unmatched bases: 6. As DNA, the CDR3 is TGTGCCAGCAGAATACCGGGACAGGGGGACACTGAAGCTTTCTTT. Protein: CASRIPGQGDTEAFF.

This clonotype was picked up one time. The chain is built from TRBV28 and TRBJ2-3, with 11 bases aligning to TRBD1. This CDR3 has 13 residues. Unmatched junction bases numbered 2, after V lost 8 bases and J lost 4 bases. CDR1 MDHEN and CDR2 SYDVKM come from the germline V gene. The CDR3 coding sequence is TGTGCCAGCGGACAGGGGGCTGCAGATACGCAGTATTTT. Its protein is CASGQGAADTQYF. The entire variable domain, with the rest obtained from reference TRBV28 and TRBJ2-3, is as follows: DVKVTQSSRYLVKRTGEKVFLECVQDMDHENMFWYRQDPGLGLRLIYFSYDVKMKEKGDIPEGYSVSREKKERFSLILESASTNQTSMYLCASGQGAADTQYFGPGTRLTVL.

The J gene is TRBJ1-1, the V gene TRBV10-3, with 7 bases lining up with TRBD1. The trim removed 3 bases at V and 1 base at J, leaving 5 bases unmatched. CDR1 is ENHRY, CDR2 SYGVKD, per germline. This CDR3 has 15 residues. Here the CDR3 DNA reads TGTGCCATCAGTGAACCCGGGACAGCGAACACTGAAGCTTTCTTT. Translated, it gives CAISEPGTANTEAFF.

The chain has TRBV29-1 and TRBJ2-1; weak D call: TRBD1 (7 bases). This CDR3 is 13 amino acids long. The germline V and J ends were trimmed by 4 bases and 7 bases, with 14 bases remaining between them. Germline V gene lookup returns CDR1 SQVTM and CDR2 ANQGSEA. The CDR3 spells CSVAPPGGNEQFF. The CDR3 DNA is TGCAGCGTTGCCCCCCCAGGGGGGAATGAGCAGTTCTTC.

This clonotype was seen more than once but under ten times. The chain uses TRBV20-1 and TRBJ2-1, with D unresolved. The ends were cut back, 5 bases at V and 10 bases at J, with 12 bases in the middle. Germline assignment: CDR1 DFQATT and CDR2 SNEGSKA (reference sequence). The CDR3 loop spans 11 amino acids. The CDR3 coding sequence is TGCAGTGCTGGGGTCCAAGGGGAGCAGTTCTTC. Translating gives CSAGVQGEQFF.

This clonotype has only one observation. Compared with germline, one end of the junction differs, possibly owing to a read error. The V gene is TRBV24-1, the J gene TRBJ2-3; a weak D match, TRBD1 (5 bases). The CDR3 runs to 13 residues. Germline V gene lookup returns CDR1 KGHDR and CDR2 SFDVKD. As DNA, the CDR3 is TGTGCCACCATGGGGCTAGGGTCCGATATGCAGTATTTT. Translating it yields CATMGLGSDMQYF.

The chain uses TRBV5-1 and TRBJ1-5; TRBD1 matches at 8 bases. Per germline, CDR1 SGHRS and CDR2 YFSETQ. This CDR3 region has 16 residues. V was pared by 0 bases and J by 7 bases, with 9 bases of the junction left unmatched. CDR3 bases: TGCGCCAGCAGCTTGGACCGGACAGGGACCGGCCAGCCCCAGCATTTT. It encodes CASSLDRTGTGQPQHF.

This clonotype was observed a few times. The J gene is TRBJ2-3, the V gene TRBV20-1; possibly TRBD1 or TRBD2 for D (7 bases each). Deletions cut 6 bases from V and 4 bases from J, with 11 bases between. Germline CDR1 DFQATT, CDR2 SNEGSKA (reference sequence). The CDR3 is 12 residues long. CDR3 region: CSASGGADTQYF. As DNA, the CDR3 is TGCAGTGCATCAGGGGGGGCAGATACGCAGTATTTT.

This clonotype was seen only a few times. The gene calls are TRBV6-6 and TRBJ1-6; no firm D call. V was cut by 4 bases and J by 14 bases, with 12 bases left in between. The CDR3 has 12 residues. Germline V gene sequence: CDR1 MNHNY, CDR2 SVGAGI (reference sequence). In nucleotides, the CDR3 is TGTGCCAGCAGTTCGAACAGCGGGGCCCTCCACTTT. It encodes CASSSNSGALHF.

This clonotype occurred once. V gene TRBV7-3 combines with J gene TRBJ1-1, with a tentative D call TRBD1 (6 bases). Deletions cut 1 base from V and 4 bases from J, with 16 bases between. The germline gives CDR1 SGHTA, CDR2 FQGTGA. CDR3 length: 16 residues. This chain's CDR3 is CASSLRSGGGATEAFF. In DNA form, the CDR3 reads TGTGCCAGCAGCTTAAGGTCGGGGGGCGGGGCCACTGAAGCTTTCTTT.

The chain uses TRBV11-2 and TRBJ2-3; TRBD2 matches 9 bases. This CDR3 has 16 amino acids. Germline V gene lookup returns CDR1 SGHAT and CDR2 FQNNGV. The junction had 3 bases not matched to a gene; V was cut back by 1 base and J by 1 base. CDR3 sequence reads: CASSLVASGGTDTQYF. CDR3 sequence (DNA): TGTGCCAGCAGCTTAGTGGCTAGCGGGGGCACAGATACGCAGTATTTT.

The rearrangement uses TRBV20-1 and TRBJ2-1, with 16 bases lining up with TRBD2. The CDR3 has 19 residues. Germline V lookup: CDR1 DFQATT, CDR2 SNEGSKA (reference sequence). Unmatched junction bases numbered 14, after V lost 5 bases and J lost 4 bases. CDR3 sequence reads: CSAPPGTSGRDYGYNEQFF. CDR3 coding DNA: TGCAGTGCTCCCCCCGGGACTAGCGGGAGGGATTACGGATACAATGAGCAGTTCTTC.